Listed below are T cell receptor beta chains from one sample, sequenced in a study of blood T cell repertoires in COVID-19. The repertoire was sequenced with immunoSEQ multiplex PCR; TCRdb's copy has only in-frame clones and lacks some. The sample has some 22,000 clones, 90% to 95% seen once. Sequences were obtained from peripheral blood. The source is a woman aged 50 to 65 with active COVID-19. Each CDR3 is given with its conserved first and last residue. D genes are given only for firm matches. Clone size, where shown, is once, few, many, or a class for clones that have expanded.

-	TRBV5-4	-	TRBJ1-6	CASSLGGGSSYNSPLHF	TGTGCCAGCAGCTTGGGGGGCGGTAGCTCCTATAATTCACCCCTCCACTTT
-	TRBV27	-	TRBJ1-6	CASRGSSYNSPLHF	TGTGCCAGCAGGGGGAGCTCCTATAATTCACCCCTCCACTTT
-	TRBV5-1	-	TRBJ2-1	CASSPYGGNEQFF	TGCGCCAGCAGCCCCTATGGGGGGAATGAGCAGTTCTTC
TRBD2	TRBV28	-	TRBJ2-7	CASSFSGRDNEQYF	TGTGCCAGCAGTTTCAGCGGGAGGGACAACGAGCAGTACTTC
TRBD1	TRBV18	-	TRBJ1-2	CASLLRTGSTNYGYTF	TGTGCCAGCCTTTTGCGGACAGGGTCTACTAACTATGGCTACACCTTC
-	TRBV18	-	TRBJ1-1	CASSPTRGTEAFF	TGTGCCAGCTCACCCACCCGGGGCACTGAAGCTTTCTTT
-	TRBV20-1	-	TRBJ1-1	CSASSGGGEAFF	TGCAGTGCTAGTTCGGGGGGCGGTGAAGCTTTCTTT
-	TRBV18	-	TRBJ1-1	CASSQEPSGVAFF	TGTGCCAGCTCACAAGAACCTTCCGGGGTCGCTTTCTTT
TRBD1	TRBV7-9	-	TRBJ2-3	CASSPPGQATDTQYF	TGTGCCAGCAGCCCACCGGGACAGGCCACAGATACGCAGTATTTT
TRBD1	TRBV6-4	-	TRBJ2-2	CASSDRDRGDTGELFF	TGTGCCAGCAGTGACCGAGACAGGGGAGACACCGGGGAGCTGTTTTTT
-	TRBV5-1	-	TRBJ1-4	CASSPGTHVNEKLFF	TGCGCCAGCAGCCCCGGGACTCACGTAAATGAAAAACTGTTTTTT
TRBD2	TRBV11-1	-	TRBJ2-1	CASSPTAARRGRVPFF	TGTGCCAGCAGCCCCACGGCGGCTCGGCGCGGGAGGGTCCCGTTCTTC
TRBD1	TRBV19	-	TRBJ2-6	CASSQDRVGLDLTF	TGTGCCAGTAGCCAGGACAGGGTCGGTTTGGACCTGACTTTC
-	TRBV25-1	-	TRBJ2-3	CASSEWGRGDSDTQYF	TGTGCCAGCAGTGAATGGGGCAGGGGGGATTCAGATACGCAGTATTTT
-	TRBV4-2	-	TRBJ2-2	CASSQDSERAAGTGELFF	TGTGCCAGCAGCCAAGACTCTGAGCGGGCCGCGGGGACCGGGGAGCTGTTTTTT
TRBD2	TRBV6-1	-	TRBJ2-1	CASSGPGLAGAHNEQFF	TGTGCCAGCAGTGGCCCGGGACTAGCGGGAGCCCACAATGAGCAGTTCTTC
TRBD2	TRBV28	-	TRBJ2-1	CASSTLVAGALNEQFF	TGTGCCAGCAGTACCCTGGTCGCGGGAGCGTTGAATGAGCAGTTCTTC
TRBD2	TRBV9	-	TRBJ2-5	CASSAPGLANQETQYF	TGTGCCAGCAGCGCACCAGGACTAGCCAACCAAGAGACCCAGTACTTC
TRBD1	TRBV5-1	once	TRBJ2-2	CASSFTGVTGELFF	TGCGCCAGCAGCTTTACAGGGGTAACCGGGGAGCTGTTTTTT
-	TRBV7-9	-	TRBJ2-1	CASSFKPPGDNNEQFF	TGTGCCAGCAGCTTCAAGCCCCCGGGAGACAACAATGAGCAGTTCTTC